This T cell receptor beta chain was recovered during a study of T cells after yellow fever vaccination. CDR3 length equals 14 residues. J lost 4 bases, V lost 5 bases, and 3 bases had no gene match. MiXCR, run by TCRdb on the 5' RACE reads, gives a single entry per CDR3 protein. The table includes 300,000 to 350,000 distinct CDR3 sequences, 3.5% to 4.5% detected once. In its sample, this clonotype was seen a few times. The sequence was obtained from a man aged 18 to 35 who received the YFV17D yellow fever vaccine. Sequencing used PBMCs, obtained 5 days after the yellow fever booster vaccination. This chain connects TRBV12-3 or TRBV12-4 to TRBJ2-3; 10 bases align to TRBD1. CDR3 DNA: TGTGCCAGCAGTCCGACAGGGGGCGCAGATACGCAGTATTTT. This sequence encodes CASSPTGGADTQYF.